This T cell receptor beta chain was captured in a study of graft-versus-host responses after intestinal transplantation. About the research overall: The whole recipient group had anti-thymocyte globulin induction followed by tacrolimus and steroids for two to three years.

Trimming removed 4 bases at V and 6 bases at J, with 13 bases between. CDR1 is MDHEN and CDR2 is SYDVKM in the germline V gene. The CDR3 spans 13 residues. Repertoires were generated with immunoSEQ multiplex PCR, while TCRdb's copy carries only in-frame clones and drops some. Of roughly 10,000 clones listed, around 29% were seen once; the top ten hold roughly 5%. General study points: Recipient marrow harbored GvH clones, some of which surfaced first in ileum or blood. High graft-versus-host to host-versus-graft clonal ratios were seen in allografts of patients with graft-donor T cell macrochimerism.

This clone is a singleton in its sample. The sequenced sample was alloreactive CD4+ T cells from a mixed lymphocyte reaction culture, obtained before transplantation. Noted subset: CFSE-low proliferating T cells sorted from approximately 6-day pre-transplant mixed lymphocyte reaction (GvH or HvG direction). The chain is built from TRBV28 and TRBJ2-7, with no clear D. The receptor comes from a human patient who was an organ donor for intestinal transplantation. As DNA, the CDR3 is TGTGCCAGCAGTTCACCCCGACCCCTCGAGCAGTACTTC. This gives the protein CASSSPRPLEQYF. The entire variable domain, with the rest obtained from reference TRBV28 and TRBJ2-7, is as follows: DVKVTQSSRYLVKRTGEKVFLECVQDMDHENMFWYRQDPGLGLRLIYFSYDVKMKEKGDIPEGYSVSREKKERFSLILESASTNQTSMYLCASSSPRPLEQYFGPGTRLTVT.